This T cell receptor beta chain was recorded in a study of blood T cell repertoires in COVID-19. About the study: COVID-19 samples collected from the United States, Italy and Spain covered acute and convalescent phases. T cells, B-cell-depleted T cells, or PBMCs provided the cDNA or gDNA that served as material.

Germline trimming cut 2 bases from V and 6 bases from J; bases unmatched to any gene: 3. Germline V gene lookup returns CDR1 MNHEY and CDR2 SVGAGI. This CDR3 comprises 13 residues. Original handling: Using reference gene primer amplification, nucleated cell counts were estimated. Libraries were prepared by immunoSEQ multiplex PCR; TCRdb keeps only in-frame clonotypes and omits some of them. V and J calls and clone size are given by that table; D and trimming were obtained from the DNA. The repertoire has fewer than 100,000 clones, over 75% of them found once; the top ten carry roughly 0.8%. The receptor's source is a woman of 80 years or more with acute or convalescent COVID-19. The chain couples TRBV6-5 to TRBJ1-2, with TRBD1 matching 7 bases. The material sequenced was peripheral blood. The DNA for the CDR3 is TGTGCCAGCAGTTACGACAGGGTAAATGGCTACACCTTC. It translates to CASSYDRVNGYTF.